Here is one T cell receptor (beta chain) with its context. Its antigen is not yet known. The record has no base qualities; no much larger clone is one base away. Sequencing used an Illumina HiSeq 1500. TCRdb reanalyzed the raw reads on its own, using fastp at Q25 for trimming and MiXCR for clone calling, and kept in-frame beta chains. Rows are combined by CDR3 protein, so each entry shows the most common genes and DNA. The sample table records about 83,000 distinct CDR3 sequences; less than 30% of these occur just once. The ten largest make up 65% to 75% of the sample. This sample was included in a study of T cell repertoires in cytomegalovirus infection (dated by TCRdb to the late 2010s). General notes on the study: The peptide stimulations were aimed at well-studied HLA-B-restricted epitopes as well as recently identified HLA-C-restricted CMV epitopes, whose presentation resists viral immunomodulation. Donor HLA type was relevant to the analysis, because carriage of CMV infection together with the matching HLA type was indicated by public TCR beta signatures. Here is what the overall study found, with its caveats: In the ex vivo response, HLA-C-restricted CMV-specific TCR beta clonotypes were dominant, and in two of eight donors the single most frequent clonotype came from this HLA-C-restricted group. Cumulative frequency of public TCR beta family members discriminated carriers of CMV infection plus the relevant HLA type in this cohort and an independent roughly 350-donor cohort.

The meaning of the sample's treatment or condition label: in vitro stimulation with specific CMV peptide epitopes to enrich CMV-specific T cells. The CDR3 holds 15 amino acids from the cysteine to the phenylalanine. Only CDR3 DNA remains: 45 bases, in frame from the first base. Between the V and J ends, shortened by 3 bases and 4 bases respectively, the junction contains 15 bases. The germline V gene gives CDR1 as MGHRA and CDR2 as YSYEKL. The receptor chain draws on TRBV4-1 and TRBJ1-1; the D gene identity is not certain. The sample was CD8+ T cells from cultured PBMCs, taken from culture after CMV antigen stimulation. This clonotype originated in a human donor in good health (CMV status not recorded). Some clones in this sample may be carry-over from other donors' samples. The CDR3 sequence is CASSQVQDRFTEAFF. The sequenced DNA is TGCGCCAGCAGCCAGGTCCAGGATAGGTTCACTGAAGCTTTCTTT.